The TCR beta chain under discussion was sequenced for a study of blood T cell repertoires in COVID-19. The CDR3 loop spans 14 amino acids. Germline lookup yields CDR1 SNHLY and CDR2 FYNNEI. V lost 3 bases and J 3 bases, leaving 12 bases between the germline ends. Those who participated ranged in age from roughly 18 to 90 years and resided in some 24 US areas. Cohorts were determined from participant-reported clinical history. Participants classified as exposed had met a COVID-19 case within 2 weeks before study entry. As processed by the authors: Amplification of reference gene primers provided the estimated nucleated cell counts. Here immunoSEQ multiplex PCR was the method, and the copy in TCRdb shows in-frame clones only, minus some. The D gene and trimming were derived from the DNA, and the V and J assignments and clone size from that table. The sample has more than 200,000 clones; around nine tenths are singletons.

The origin of this receptor is a woman in her thirties who had been exposed to COVID-19. V and J are TRBV2 and TRBJ2-7, with a possible D match to TRBD2 (5 bases). Sequencing used PBMCs or T cells enriched from blood (not recorded which). This CDR3 is CASSDFGGLYEQYF. Written as DNA, the CDR3 is TGTGCCAGCAGTGATTTTGGCGGACTCTACGAGCAGTACTTC.